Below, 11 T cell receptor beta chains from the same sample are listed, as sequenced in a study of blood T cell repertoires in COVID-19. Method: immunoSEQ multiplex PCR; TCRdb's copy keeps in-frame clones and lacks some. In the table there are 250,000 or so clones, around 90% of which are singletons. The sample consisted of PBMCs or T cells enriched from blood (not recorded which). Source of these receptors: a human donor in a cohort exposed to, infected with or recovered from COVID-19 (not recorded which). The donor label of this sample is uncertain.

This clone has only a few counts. CDR3 DNA: TGTGCCAGCAAGCCGGGACAGGGGGACAATCAGCCCCAGCATTTT. Residues: CASKPGQGDNQPQHF. This chain joins TRBV27 and TRBJ1-5; 11 bases agree with TRBD1. This CDR3 spans 15 amino acids. V was clipped by 7 bases and J by 3 bases; unmatched bases: 5. Germline CDR1 and CDR2: MNHEY and SMNVEV (reference sequence).

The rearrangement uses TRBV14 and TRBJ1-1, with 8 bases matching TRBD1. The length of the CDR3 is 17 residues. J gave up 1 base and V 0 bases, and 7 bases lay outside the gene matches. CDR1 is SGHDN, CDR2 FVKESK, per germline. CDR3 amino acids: CASSQDAGDRPNTEAFF. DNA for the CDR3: TGTGCCAGCAGCCAAGATGCGGGGGACAGGCCGAACACTGAAGCTTTCTTT.

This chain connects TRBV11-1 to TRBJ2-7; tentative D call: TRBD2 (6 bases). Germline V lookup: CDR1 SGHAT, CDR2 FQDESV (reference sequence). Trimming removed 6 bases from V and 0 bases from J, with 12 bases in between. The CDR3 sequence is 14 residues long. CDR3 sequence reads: CASSPGLTSYEQYF. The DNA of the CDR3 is TGTGCCAGCAGTCCGGGACTGACCTCCTACGAGCAGTACTTC.

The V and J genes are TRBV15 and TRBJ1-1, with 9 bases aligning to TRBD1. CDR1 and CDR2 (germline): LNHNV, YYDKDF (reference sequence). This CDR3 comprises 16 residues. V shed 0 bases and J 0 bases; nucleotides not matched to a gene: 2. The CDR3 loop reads CATSRETGGMNTEAFF. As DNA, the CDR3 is TGTGCCACCAGCAGAGAAACAGGGGGCATGAACACTGAAGCTTTCTTT.

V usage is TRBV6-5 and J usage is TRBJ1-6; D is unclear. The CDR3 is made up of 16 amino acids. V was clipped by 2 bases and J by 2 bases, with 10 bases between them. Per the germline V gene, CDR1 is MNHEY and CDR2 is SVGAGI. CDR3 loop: CASSYGGRTYNSPLHF. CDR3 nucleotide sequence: TGTGCCAGCAGTTACGGAGGGAGGACCTATAATTCACCCCTCCACTTT.

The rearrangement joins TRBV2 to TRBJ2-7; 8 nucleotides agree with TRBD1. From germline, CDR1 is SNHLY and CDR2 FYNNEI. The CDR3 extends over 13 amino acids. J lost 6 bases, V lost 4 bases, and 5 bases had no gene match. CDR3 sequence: CASSGTGFGEQYF. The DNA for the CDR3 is TGTGCCAGCAGTGGGACAGGGTTTGGCGAGCAGTACTTC. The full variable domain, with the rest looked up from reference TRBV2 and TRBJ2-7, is EPEVTQTPSHQVTQMGQEVILRCVPISNHLYFYWYRQILGQKVEFLVSFYNNEISEKSEIFDDQFSVERPDGSNFTLKIRSTKLEDSAMYFCASSGTGFGEQYFGPGTRLTVT.

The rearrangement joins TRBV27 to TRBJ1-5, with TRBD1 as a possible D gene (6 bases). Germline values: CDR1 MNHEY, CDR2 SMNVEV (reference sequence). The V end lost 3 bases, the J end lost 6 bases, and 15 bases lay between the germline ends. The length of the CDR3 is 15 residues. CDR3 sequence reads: CASSFKSGVGQPQHF. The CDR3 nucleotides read TGTGCCAGCAGTTTCAAGTCAGGGGTGGGTCAGCCCCAGCATTTT.

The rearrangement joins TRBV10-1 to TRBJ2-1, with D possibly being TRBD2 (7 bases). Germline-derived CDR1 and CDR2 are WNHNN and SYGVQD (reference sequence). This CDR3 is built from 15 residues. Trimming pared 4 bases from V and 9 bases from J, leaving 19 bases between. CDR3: CASSASGGGLGEQFF. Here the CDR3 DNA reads TGCGCCAGCAGTGCCTCGGGCGGGGGCTTGGGTGAGCAGTTCTTC.

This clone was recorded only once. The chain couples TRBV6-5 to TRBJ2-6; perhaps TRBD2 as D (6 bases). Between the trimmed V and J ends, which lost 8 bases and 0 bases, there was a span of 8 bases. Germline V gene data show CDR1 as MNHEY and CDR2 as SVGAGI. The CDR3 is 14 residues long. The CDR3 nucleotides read TGTGCCAGCCAGGGACTCTCTGGGGCCAACGTCCTGACTTTC. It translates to CASQGLSGANVLTF.

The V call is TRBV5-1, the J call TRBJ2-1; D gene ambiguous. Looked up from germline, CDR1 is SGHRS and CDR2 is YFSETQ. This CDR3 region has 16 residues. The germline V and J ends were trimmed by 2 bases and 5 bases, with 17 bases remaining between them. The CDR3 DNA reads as TGCGCCAGCAGCTTCCTAGGCCGTAAGTTGAACAATGAGCAGTTCTTC. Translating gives CASSFLGRKLNNEQFF. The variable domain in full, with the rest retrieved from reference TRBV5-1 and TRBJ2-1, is KAGVTQTPRYLIKTRGQQVTLSCSPISGHRSVSWYQQTPGQGLQFLFEYFSETQRNKGNFPGRFSGRQFSNSRSEMNVSTLELGDSALYLCASSFLGRKLNNEQFFGPGTRLTVL.

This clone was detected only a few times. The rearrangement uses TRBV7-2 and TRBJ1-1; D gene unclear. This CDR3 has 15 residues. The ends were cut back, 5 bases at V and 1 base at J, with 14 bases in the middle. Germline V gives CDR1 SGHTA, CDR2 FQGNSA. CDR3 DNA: TGTGCCAGCAGCCTGTATACTATAGGGAACACTGAAGCTTTCTTT. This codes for CASSLYTIGNTEAFF. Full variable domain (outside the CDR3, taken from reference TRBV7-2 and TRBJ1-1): GAGVSQSPSNKVTEKGKDVELRCDPISGHTALYWYRQSLGQGLEFLIYFQGNSAPDKSGLPSDRFSAERTGGSVSTLTIQRTQQEDSAVYLCASSLYTIGNTEAFFGQGTRLTVV.